One sample yielded the 16 T cell receptor beta chains listed below, sequenced in a study of T cells in narcolepsy. Sequencing used immunoSEQ multiplex PCR; TCRdb keeps in-frame clones, though not all of them. The repertoire has some 34,000 clones, over 65% of them found once; the top ten carry roughly 2.5%. The specimen sequenced was memory (CD45RA-) CD4+ T cells from blood. These receptors all come from a human donor in good health.

This chain links TRBV19 with TRBJ1-2; no reliable D call. Trimming took off 3 bases at V and 4 bases at J, with 12 bases between the two ends. CDR1 and CDR2 from the germline V gene are LNHDA and SQIVND (reference sequence). The CDR3 totals 14 residues. The CDR3 here is CASSISGERYGYTF. Here the CDR3 DNA reads TGTGCCAGTAGTATTTCTGGGGAGCGCTATGGCTACACCTTC.

The gene calls are TRBV6-5 and TRBJ1-1; TRBD1 agrees at 7 bases. Germline CDR1 is MNHEY and CDR2 is SVGAGI. Trimming took 10 bases from V and 2 from J; bases not matched to a gene: 10. The CDR3 has 14 residues. The CDR3: CAIKGPGGNTEAFF. CDR3 DNA: TGTGCCATCAAGGGTCCAGGGGGAAACACTGAAGCTTTCTTT.

The chain combines TRBV30 with TRBJ2-7; no definite D call. V was cut by 3 bases and J by 2 bases, with 14 bases left in between. The CDR3 sequence is 14 residues long. Germline CDR1 and CDR2: GTSNPN and SVGIG (reference sequence). The CDR3 reads CAWRLRNTPYEQYF. The CDR3 DNA reads as TGTGCCTGGAGATTACGGAACACCCCCTACGAGCAGTACTTC.

The chain links TRBV6-5 to TRBJ2-2; maybe TRBD2 (6 bases). The CDR3 has 15 amino acids. Trimming took off 3 bases at V and 5 bases at J, with 13 bases between the two ends. Germline CDR1 reads MNHEY; CDR2 reads SVGAGI. In nucleotides, the CDR3 is TGTGCCAGCAGTTATGTGGGCCGGGGGACCGGGGAGCTGTTTTTT. Protein: CASSYVGRGTGELFF.

A few counts support this clone. The rearrangement links TRBV7-9 to TRBJ1-1; the D is unclear. The CDR3 runs 12 residues. Trimming stripped 5 bases from V and 0 bases from J, with 4 bases between. Germline assignment: CDR1 SEHNR and CDR2 FQNEAQ (reference sequence). Here the CDR3 reads CASSLLNTEAFF. In DNA form, the CDR3 reads TGTGCCAGCAGCCTACTGAACACTGAAGCTTTCTTT.

The chain joins TRBV6-5 to TRBJ1-5; possibly TRBD1 for D (6 bases). Trimming removed 11 bases from V and 3 bases from J, with 14 bases in between. Germline V gene sequence: CDR1 MNHEY, CDR2 SVGAGI. CDR3 length: 13 amino acids. CDR3 region: CAVQTGFNQPQHF. The DNA for the CDR3 is TGTGCCGTCCAAACAGGGTTCAATCAGCCCCAGCATTTT.

The chain couples TRBV28 to TRBJ2-7; D unresolved. Germline assignment: CDR1 MDHEN and CDR2 SYDVKM. V was shortened by 6 bases and J by 3 bases, with 6 bases between the two germline ends. The CDR3 is made up of 11 amino acids. The CDR3 here is CASSSSYEQYF. CDR3 bases: TGTGCCAGCAGCTCAAGCTACGAGCAGTACTTC.

The rearrangement joins TRBV10-1 to TRBJ1-2; no clear D. This CDR3 has 13 amino acids. Germline V gene data show CDR1 as WNHNN and CDR2 as SYGVQD (reference sequence). The V and J ends lost 2 bases and 0 bases respectively, with 4 bases between them. This CDR3 is CASSENPNYGYTF. DNA of the CDR3: TGCGCCAGCAGTGAGAACCCTAACTATGGCTACACCTTC.

The V gene is TRBV5-4, the J gene TRBJ1-1, with 10 bases fitting TRBD1. Germline CDR1 reads SGHNT; CDR2 reads YYREEE (reference sequence). This CDR3 is built from 17 residues. V trimming: 4 bases; J trimming: 0 bases; junction bases outside the gene matches: 9. This CDR3 is CASSPTGGHEMNTEAFF. As DNA, the CDR3 is TGTGCCAGCAGCCCGACAGGGGGCCATGAAATGAACACTGAAGCTTTCTTT.

V and J are TRBV9 and TRBJ2-3, with 9 bases identical to TRBD2. The CDR3 sequence is 14 residues long. Per germline, CDR1 SGDLS and CDR2 YYNGEE. The trim removed 7 bases at V and 2 bases at J, leaving 5 bases unmatched. In nucleotides, the CDR3 is TGTGCCAGCGATGGGACTAGCCCCACAGATACGCAGTATTTT. Protein sequence: CASDGTSPTDTQYF. Drawing the rest from reference TRBV9 and TRBJ2-3, the complete variable domain is DSGVTQTPKHLITATGQRVTLRCSPRSGDLSVYWYQQSLDQGLQFLIQYYNGEERAKGNILERFSAQQFPDLHSELNLSSLELGDSALYFCASDGTSPTDTQYFGPGTRLTVL.

This clone has more than one count but fewer than ten. This chain joins TRBV6-6 and TRBJ1-5; possible D gene TRBD1, 6 bases. The germline V and J ends were trimmed by 6 bases and 0 bases, with 9 bases remaining between them. Looked up from germline, CDR1 is MNHNY and CDR2 is SVGAGI (reference sequence). This CDR3 has 14 residues. Here the CDR3 reads CASSRTDSNQPQHF. As DNA, the CDR3 is TGTGCCAGCAGCCGGACAGATAGCAATCAGCCCCAGCATTTT.

The V call is TRBV2, the J call TRBJ2-1, with 7 nucleotides matching TRBD2. The CDR3 has 15 amino acids. V trimming: 3 bases; J trimming: 12 bases; junction bases outside the gene matches: 14. CDR1 is SNHLY, CDR2 FYNNEI, per germline. The CDR3 bases are TGTGCCAGCAGTGATTTGGCTAGCGGCTCGGTGATGCAGTTCTTC. It codes for CASSDLASGSVMQFF.

CDR3: CASSFGAGLPQQYF. CDR3 nucleotides: TGTGCCAGCAGCTTCGGGGCAGGGCTTCCGCAGCAGTACTTC. The V call is TRBV7-2, the J call TRBJ2-7; D tentatively fits TRBD1 or TRBD2 (5 bases each). CDR1 is SGHTA and CDR2 is FQGNSA in the germline V gene. The CDR3 sequence is 14 residues long. V lost 3 bases, J lost 8 bases, and 17 bases lay in between.

This sequence joins TRBV6-6 and TRBJ2-3; perhaps TRBD2 as D (5 bases). Trimming removed 5 bases from V and 4 bases from J, with 19 bases in between. Germline CDR1 is MNHNY and CDR2 is SVGAGI (reference sequence). This CDR3 region has 16 residues. CDR3 region: CASSRTSGKESDTQYF. CDR3 in DNA: TGTGCCAGCAGTCGAACGTCGGGGAAGGAGTCAGATACGCAGTATTTT.

This clone was counted once. The chain is built from TRBV6-4 and TRBJ1-4; D is uncertain. The V end lost 6 bases, the J end lost 10 bases, and 15 bases lay between the germline ends. CDR1 and CDR2 (germline): MRHNA, SNTAGT. CDR3 size: 13 residues. The CDR3 region has the DNA TGTGCCAGCAGCGGGATAAGAGGTGGAAAACTGTTTTTT. Its protein is CASSGIRGGKLFF.

This sequence joins TRBV29-1 and TRBJ2-3; the D is unclear. Deletions cut 4 bases from V and 1 base from J, with 9 bases between. CDR1 and CDR2 (germline): SQVTM, ANQGSEA. The CDR3 is 13 amino acids. CDR3 region: CSVGLSGTDTQYF. The CDR3 DNA follows: TGCAGCGTTGGGCTATCCGGCACAGATACGCAGTATTTT.